This T cell receptor beta chain was sequenced for a study of shared clonotypes between healthy human individuals. Assay: immunoSEQ multiplex PCR; the TCRdb copy retains only in-frame clones and omits some. The sample shows roughly 2.1 million clones, 93% of them seen only once. Naive CD8 populations comprised CD45RO-negative cells positively selected for CCR7, excluding terminally differentiated effector memory CD45RA+ cells. CDR3 size: 16 residues. CDR1 is LGHNA, CDR2 YSLEER, per germline. V was pared by 0 bases and J by 4 bases, with 5 bases of the junction left unmatched. The sequenced sample was naive CD8+ T cells from PBMCs. The chain has TRBV4-3 and TRBJ2-1, with 8 bases that match TRBD2. This TCR was recovered from a man between 18 and 35 years old in good health. Some clones in this sample may be carry-over from other donors' samples. The CDR3 DNA reads TGCGCCAGCAGCCAAGATGAGCCGGGAGGGTACAATGAGCAGTTCTTC. The encoded protein is CASSQDEPGGYNEQFF.